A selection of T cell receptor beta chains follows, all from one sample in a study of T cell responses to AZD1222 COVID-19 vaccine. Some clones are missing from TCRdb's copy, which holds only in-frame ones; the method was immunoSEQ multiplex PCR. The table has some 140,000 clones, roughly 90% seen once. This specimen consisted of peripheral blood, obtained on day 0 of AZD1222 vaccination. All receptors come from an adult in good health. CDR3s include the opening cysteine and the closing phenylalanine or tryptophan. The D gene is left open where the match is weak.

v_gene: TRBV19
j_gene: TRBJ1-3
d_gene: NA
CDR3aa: CASSKGQSEGNTIYF

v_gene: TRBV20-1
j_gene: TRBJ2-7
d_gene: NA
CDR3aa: CSFSGKYEQYF

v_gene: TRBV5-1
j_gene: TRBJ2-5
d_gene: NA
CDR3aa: CASSLVRGSGETQYF

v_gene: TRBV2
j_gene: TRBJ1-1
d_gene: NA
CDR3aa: CATRGLKNTEAFF

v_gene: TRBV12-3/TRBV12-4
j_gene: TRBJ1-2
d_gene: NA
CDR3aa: CASRDGIYGYTF

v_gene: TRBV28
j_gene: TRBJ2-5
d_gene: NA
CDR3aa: CASSLWVDGRETQYF

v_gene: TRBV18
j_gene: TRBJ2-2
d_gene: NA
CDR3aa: CASSPPPARGELFF

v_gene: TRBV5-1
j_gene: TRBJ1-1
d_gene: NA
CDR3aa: CASSADGRLNTEAFF

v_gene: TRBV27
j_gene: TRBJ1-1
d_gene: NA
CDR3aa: CASSLFFGGGPYTEAFF

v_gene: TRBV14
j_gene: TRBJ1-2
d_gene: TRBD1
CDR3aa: CASSRRQGVPNYGYTF

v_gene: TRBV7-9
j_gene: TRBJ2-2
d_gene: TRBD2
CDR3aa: CASSATSGYTGELFF

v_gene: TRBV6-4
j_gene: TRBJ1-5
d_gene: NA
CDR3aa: CASSDAHGNQPQHF

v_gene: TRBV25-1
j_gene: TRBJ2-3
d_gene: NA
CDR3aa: CATGNGRRYF

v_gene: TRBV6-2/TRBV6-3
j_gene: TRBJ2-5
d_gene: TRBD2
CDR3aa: CASSYLQREGETQYF

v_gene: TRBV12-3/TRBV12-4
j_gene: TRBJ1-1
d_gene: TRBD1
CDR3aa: CASIQGSTEAFF

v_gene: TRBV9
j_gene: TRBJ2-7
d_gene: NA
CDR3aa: CASSATGTFSYEQYF

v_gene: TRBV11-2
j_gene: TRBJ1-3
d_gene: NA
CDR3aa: CASSFRGRVRNTIYF

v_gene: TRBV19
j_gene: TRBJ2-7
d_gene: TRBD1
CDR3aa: CASTSGTGSYEQYF

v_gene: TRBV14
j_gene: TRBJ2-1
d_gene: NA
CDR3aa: CASSGVSYNEQFF

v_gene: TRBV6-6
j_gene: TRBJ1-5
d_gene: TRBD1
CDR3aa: CASRETGTHQPQHF

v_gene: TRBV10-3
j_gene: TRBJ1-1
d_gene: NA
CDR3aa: CAITPSRGNTEAFF

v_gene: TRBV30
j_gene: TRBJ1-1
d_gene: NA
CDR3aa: CAWSVGPPGDTEAFF

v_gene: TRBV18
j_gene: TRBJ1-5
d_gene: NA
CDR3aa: CASSPSRPGDYSNQPQHF

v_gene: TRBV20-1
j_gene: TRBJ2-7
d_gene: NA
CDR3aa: CSALRAYEQYF

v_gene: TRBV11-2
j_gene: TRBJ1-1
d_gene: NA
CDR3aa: CASSPIMNTEAFF

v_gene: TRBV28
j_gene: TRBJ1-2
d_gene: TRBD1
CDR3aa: CASTGDNYGYTF

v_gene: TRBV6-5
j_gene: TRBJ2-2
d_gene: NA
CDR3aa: CATDRWNTGELFF

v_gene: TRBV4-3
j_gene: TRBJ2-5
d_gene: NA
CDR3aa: CASSQDLSAIQETQYF

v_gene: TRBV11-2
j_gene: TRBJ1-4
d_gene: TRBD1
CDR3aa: CASSPPGTGGRKLFF

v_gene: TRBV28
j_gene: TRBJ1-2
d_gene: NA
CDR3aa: CASSTVHLNYGYTF

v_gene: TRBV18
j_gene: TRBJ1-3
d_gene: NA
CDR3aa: CASSPPGLAAGNTIYF

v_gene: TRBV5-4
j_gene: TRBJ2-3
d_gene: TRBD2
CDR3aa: CASSYLAGTDTQYF

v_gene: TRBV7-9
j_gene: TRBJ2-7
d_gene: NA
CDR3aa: CASSLGSGFGYEQYF

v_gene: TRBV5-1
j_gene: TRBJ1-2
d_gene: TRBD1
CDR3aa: CASSKGQEHGYTF

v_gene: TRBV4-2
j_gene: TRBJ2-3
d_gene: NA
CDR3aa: CASSQVVFTGSGDTQYF

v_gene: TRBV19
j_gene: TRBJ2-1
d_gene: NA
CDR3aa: CASSPAGVYGDEQFF

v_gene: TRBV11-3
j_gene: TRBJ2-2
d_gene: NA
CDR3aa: CASSLDFHGTGELFF

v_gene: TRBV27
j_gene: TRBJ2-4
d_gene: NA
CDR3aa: CASSFYSTGMGTLAKNIQYF

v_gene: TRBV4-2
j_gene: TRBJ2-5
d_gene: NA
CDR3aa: CASSRQEPGPTVEETQYF

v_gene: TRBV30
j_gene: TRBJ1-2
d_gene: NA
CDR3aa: CAWSVGSGYTF

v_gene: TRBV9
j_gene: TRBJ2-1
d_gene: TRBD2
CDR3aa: CASSAPGTSGSTEQFF

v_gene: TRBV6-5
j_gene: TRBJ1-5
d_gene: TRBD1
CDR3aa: CASRTGSSNQPQHF

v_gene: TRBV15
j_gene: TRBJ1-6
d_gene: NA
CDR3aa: CATSREGTIGSPLHF

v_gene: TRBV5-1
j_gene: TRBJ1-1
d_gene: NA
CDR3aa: CASTLEGRNTEAFF

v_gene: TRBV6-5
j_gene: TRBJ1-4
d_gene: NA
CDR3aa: CASSYRGREKLFF

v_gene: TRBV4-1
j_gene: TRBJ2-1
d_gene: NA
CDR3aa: CASSQDPFFGDNEQFF

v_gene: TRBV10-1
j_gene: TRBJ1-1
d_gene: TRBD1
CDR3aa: CASSEKRGRVVTEAFF

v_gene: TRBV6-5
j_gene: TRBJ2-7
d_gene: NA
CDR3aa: CATLWGRTSYEQYF

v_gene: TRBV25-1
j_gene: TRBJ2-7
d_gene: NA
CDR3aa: CASSSQGTEQYF

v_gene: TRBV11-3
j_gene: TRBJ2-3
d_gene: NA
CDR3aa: CASSSVGGTDTQYF

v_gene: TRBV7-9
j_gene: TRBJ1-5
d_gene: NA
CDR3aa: CASSLEAGGRNQPQHF

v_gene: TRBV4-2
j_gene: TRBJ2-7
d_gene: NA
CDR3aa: CASSQDGARYF

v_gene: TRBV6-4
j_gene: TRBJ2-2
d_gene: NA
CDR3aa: CASTRDPDTGELFF

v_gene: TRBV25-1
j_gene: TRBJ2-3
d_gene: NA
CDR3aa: CASSATGTDTQYF

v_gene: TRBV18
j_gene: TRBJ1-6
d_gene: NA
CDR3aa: CASSPGRNSPLHF